One and the same sample provided the 14 T cell receptor beta chains below, sequenced in a study of blood T cell repertoires in COVID-19. The protocol was immunoSEQ multiplex PCR, while the TCRdb copy is restricted to in-frame clones and leaves out a portion. The table shows around 76,000 clones, with over 80% occurring only once. Sequences were obtained from peripheral blood. The receptors were gathered from a man aged 45-60 years with COVID-19, enrolled during active disease.

In its sample, this clone was seen once. V usage is TRBV2 and J usage is TRBJ1-1; D remains ambiguous. V was clipped by 6 bases and J by 4 bases, with 15 bases between them. Germline CDR1 is SNHLY and CDR2 is FYNNEI. This CDR3 region has 14 residues. CDR3 loop: CASRPERGSTEAFF. CDR3 in DNA: TGTGCCAGCAGGCCTGAACGGGGTTCCACTGAAGCTTTCTTT.

This rearrangement joins TRBV29-1 to TRBJ2-7; 9 nucleotides align to TRBD2. V shed 7 bases and J 1 base; nucleotides not matched to a gene: 14. CDR3 length: 16 residues. Germline V gene sequence: CDR1 SQVTM, CDR2 ANQGSEA. CDR3 amino acids: CSATTSGGAFSYEQYF. The CDR3 nucleotides are TGCAGCGCCACGACTAGCGGAGGGGCTTTTTCCTACGAGCAGTACTTC.

The table lists this clone with a count of one. This may arise from a read error, as a much more abundant clone is one base away. The rearrangement links TRBV4-1 to TRBJ2-7; TRBD2 matches 7 bases. The CDR3 loop spans 16 amino acids. Germline assignment: CDR1 MGHRA and CDR2 YSYEKL. The CDR3 bases are TGCGCCAGCAGCCAAGATCCGGGACTAACCCTCTACAAGCAGTACTTC. Its translation: CASSQDPGLTLYKQYF.

This rearrangement joins TRBV19 to TRBJ2-6, with TRBD1 matching 9 bases. V was clipped by 6 bases and J by 0 bases; unmatched bases: 3. CDR1 LNHDA and CDR2 SQIVND come from the germline V gene (reference sequence). The CDR3 length is 16 residues. The CDR3 DNA is TGTGCCAGTAGGACAGGGGGAACCTCTGGGGCCAACGTCCTGACTTTC. It encodes CASRTGGTSGANVLTF.

V is TRBV7-2 and J is TRBJ2-3; 10 nucleotides match TRBD1. CDR1 is SGHTA and CDR2 is FQGNSA in the germline V gene. The CDR3 length is 16 residues. After removal of 6 bases from V and 1 base from J, the junction contained 7 bases not matched to a gene. CDR3 loop: CASRRDGTGGTDTQYF. The CDR3 DNA reads as TGTGCCAGCAGAAGAGACGGGACAGGGGGCACAGATACGCAGTATTTT.

V and J are TRBV30 and TRBJ1-1; possibly TRBD1 for D (5 bases). This CDR3 region has 14 residues. The germline V and J ends were trimmed by 0 bases and 6 bases, with 14 bases remaining between them. From germline, CDR1 is GTSNPN and CDR2 SVGIG (reference sequence). The CDR3 spells CAWSVGGVLAEAFF. DNA of the CDR3: TGTGCCTGGAGTGTAGGAGGGGTGTTGGCTGAAGCTTTCTTT.

This chain connects TRBV28 to TRBJ2-7; TRBD2 might be the D (5 bases). In germline, CDR1 is MDHEN, CDR2 SYDVKM. CDR3 length: 13 amino acids. V dropped 7 bases and J dropped 7 bases, with 17 bases sitting between them. The CDR3 region has the DNA TGTGCCAGCATTGGCGGGCGCCCTATGGAGCAGTACTTC. It yields the protein CASIGGRPMEQYF.

The chain joins TRBV2 to TRBJ1-3; D call uncertain. CDR1 and CDR2 (germline): SNHLY, FYNNEI. V gave up 8 bases and J gave up 0 bases, with 11 bases separating them. The CDR3 is 14 residues long. The CDR3 spells CASFRDTSGNTIYF. The CDR3 DNA sequence: TGTGCCAGCTTTCGTGACACCTCTGGAAACACCATATATTTT.

The chain couples TRBV7-9 to TRBJ1-6; TRBD1 aligns across 8 bases. The CDR3 is 14 residues long. V shed 5 bases and J 5 bases; nucleotides not matched to a gene: 2. Germline V lookup: CDR1 SEHNR, CDR2 FQNEAQ (reference sequence). The chain's CDR3 is CASSGTGDNSPLHF. DNA for the CDR3: TGTGCCAGCAGCGGGACAGGAGATAATTCACCCCTCCACTTT.

The J gene is TRBJ1-5, the V gene TRBV28; D is perhaps TRBD1 (5 bases). The CDR3 extends over 13 amino acids. Germline lookup yields CDR1 MDHEN and CDR2 SYDVKM. Trimming took 5 bases from V and 5 from J, leaving 10 bases between them. Here the CDR3 reads CASSRGLYQPQHF. The CDR3, as DNA: TGTGCCAGCAGTAGGGGACTCTATCAGCCCCAGCATTTT.

The chain employs TRBV29-1 and TRBJ1-4; perhaps TRBD1 as D (5 bases). The CDR3 covers 15 residues. Per the germline V gene, CDR1 is SQVTM and CDR2 is ANQGSEA. V was cut by 0 bases and J by 7 bases, with 15 bases left in between. In DNA, the CDR3 is TGCAGCGTTGAAGATCTAGGCAGGGAGGGTGAAAAACTGTTTTTT. Residues: CSVEDLGREGEKLFF.

This clone appeared a single time. The chain has TRBV15 and TRBJ2-1; 7 nucleotides match TRBD2. J gave up 4 bases and V 3 bases, and 6 bases lay outside the gene matches. The CDR3 sequence is 15 residues long. CDR1 is LNHNV and CDR2 is YYDKDF in the germline V gene (reference sequence). DNA for the CDR3: TGTGCCACCAGCAGGGGGCTAGCGGAGTACAATGAGCAGTTCTTC. Protein: CATSRGLAEYNEQFF.

This clone was found once. The chain uses TRBV2 and TRBJ2-3, with D possibly being TRBD2 (5 bases). Germline assignment: CDR1 SNHLY and CDR2 FYNNEI. The CDR3 extends over 13 amino acids. Between the trimmed V and J ends, which lost 9 bases and 5 bases, there was a span of 15 bases. The CDR3 DNA follows: TGTGCCAGTGCTCCTCTTGGACTAGATACGCAGTATTTT. Translated: CASAPLGLDTQYF.

This chain links TRBV5-1 with TRBJ2-1, with 9 nucleotides matching TRBD2. This CDR3 is built from 16 residues. V lost 4 bases, J lost 10 bases, and 15 bases stayed unmatched. Germline lookup yields CDR1 SGHRS and CDR2 YFSETQ. For the CDR3, the DNA is TGCGCCAGCAGCCGAGACGTAGCGGGAGTGCCGGGCGAGCAGTTCTTC. This encodes CASSRDVAGVPGEQFF.